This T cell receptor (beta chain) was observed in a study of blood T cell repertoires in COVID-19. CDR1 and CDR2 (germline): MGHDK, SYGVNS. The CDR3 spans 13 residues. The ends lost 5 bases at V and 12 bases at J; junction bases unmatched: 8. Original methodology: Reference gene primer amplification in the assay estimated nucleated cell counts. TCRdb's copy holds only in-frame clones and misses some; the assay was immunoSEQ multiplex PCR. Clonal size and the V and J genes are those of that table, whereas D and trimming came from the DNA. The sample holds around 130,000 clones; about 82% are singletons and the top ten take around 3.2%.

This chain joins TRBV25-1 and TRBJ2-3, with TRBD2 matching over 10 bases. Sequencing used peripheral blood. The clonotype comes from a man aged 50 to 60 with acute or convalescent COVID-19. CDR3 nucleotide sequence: TGTGCCAGCAGTACCCGTAGCGGGAGGCCCCAGTATTTT. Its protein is CASSTRSGRPQYF. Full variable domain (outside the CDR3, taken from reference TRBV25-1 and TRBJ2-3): EADIYQTPRYLVIGTGKKITLECSQTMGHDKMYWYQQDPGMELHLIHYSYGVNSTEKGDLSSESTVSRIRTEHFPLTLESARPSHTSQYLCASSTRSGRPQYFGPGTRLTVL.